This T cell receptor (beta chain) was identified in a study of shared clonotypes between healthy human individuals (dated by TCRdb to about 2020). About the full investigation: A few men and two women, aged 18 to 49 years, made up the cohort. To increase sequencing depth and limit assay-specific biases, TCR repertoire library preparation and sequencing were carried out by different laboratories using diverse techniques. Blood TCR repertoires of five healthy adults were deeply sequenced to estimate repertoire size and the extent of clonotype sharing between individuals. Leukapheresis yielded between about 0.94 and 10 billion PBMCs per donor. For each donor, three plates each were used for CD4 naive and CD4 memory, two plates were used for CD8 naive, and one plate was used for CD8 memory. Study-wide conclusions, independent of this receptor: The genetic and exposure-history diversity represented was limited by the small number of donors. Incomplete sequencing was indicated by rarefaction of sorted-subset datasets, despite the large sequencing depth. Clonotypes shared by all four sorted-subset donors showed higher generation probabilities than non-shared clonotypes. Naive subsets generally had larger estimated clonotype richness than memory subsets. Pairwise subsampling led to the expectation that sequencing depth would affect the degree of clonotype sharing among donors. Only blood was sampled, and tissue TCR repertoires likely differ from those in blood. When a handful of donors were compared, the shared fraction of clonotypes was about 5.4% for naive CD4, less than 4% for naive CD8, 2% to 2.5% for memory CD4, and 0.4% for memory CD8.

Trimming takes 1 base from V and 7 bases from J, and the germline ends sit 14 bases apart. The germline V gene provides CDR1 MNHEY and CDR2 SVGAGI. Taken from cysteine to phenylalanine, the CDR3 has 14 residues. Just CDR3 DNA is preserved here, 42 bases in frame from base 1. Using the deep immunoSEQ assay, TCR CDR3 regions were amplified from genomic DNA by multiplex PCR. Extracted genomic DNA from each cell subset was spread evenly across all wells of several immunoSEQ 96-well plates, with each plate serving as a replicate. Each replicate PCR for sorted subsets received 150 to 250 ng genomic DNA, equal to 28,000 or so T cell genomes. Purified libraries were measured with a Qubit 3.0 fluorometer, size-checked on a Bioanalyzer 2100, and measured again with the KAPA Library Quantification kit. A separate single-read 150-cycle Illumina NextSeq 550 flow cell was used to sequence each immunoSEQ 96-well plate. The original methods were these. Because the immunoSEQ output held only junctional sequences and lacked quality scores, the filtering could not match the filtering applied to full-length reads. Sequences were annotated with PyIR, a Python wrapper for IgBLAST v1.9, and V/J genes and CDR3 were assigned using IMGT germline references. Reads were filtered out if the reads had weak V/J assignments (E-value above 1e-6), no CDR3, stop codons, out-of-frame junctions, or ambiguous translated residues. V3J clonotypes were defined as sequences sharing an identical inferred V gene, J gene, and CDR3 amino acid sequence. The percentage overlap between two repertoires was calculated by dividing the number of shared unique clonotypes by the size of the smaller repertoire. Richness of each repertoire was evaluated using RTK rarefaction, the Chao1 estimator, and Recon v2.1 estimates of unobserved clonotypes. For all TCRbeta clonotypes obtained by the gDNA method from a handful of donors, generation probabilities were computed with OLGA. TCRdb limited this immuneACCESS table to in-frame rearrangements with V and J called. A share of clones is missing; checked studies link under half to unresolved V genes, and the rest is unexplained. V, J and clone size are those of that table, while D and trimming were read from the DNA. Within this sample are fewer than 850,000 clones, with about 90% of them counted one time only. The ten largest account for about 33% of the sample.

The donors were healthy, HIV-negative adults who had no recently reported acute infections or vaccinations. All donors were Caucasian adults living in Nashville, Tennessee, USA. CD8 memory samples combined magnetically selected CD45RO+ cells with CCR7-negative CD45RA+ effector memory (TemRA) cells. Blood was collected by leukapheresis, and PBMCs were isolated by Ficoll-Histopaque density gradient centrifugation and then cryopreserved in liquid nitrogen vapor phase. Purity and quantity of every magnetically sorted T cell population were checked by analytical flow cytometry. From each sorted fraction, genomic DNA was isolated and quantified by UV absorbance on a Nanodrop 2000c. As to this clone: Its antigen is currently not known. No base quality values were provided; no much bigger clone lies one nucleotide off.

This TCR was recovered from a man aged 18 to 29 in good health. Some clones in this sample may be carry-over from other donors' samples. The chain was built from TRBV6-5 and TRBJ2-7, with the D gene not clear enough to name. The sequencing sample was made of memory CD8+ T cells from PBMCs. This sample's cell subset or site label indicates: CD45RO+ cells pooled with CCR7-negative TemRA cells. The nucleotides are TGTGCCAGCAGTTACTACACGGCGTTTGGAGAGCAGTACTTC. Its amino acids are CASSYYTAFGEQYF.